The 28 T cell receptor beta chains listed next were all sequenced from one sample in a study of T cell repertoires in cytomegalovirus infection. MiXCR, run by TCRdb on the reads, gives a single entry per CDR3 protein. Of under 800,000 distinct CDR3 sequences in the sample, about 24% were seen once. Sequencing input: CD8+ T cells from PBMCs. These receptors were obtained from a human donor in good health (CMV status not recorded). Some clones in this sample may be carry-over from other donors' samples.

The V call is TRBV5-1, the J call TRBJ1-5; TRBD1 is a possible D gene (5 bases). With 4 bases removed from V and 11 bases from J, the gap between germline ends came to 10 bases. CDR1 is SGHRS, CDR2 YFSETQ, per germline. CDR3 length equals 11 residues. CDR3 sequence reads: CASSARESQHF. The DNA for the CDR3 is TGCGCCAGCAGCGCCAGGGAGTCCCAGCATTTT.

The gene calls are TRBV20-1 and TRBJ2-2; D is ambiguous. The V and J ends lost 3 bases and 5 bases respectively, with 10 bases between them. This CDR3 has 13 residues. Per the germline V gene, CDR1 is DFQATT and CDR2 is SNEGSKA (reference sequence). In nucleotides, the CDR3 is TGCAGTGCTAGGGACCTCCTAACCGGGGAGCTGTTTTTT. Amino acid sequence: CSARDLLTGELFF.

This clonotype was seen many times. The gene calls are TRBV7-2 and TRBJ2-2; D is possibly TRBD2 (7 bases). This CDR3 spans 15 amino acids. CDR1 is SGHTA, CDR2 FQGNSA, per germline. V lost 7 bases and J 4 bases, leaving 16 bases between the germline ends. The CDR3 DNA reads TGTGCCAGCACCCCGGAGGGGGGGCTCACCGGGGAGCTGTTTTTT. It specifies CASTPEGGLTGELFF.

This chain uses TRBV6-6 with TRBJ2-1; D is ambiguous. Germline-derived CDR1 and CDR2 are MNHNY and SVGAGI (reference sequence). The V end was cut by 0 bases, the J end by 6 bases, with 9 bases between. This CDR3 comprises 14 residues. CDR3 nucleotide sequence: TGTGCCAGCAGTTACTCGGGTCCTGCCAATGAGCAGTTCTTC. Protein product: CASSYSGPANEQFF.

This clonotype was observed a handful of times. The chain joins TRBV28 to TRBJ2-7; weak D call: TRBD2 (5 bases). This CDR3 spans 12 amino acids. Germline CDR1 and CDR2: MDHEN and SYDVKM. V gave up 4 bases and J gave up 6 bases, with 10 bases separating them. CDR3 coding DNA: TGTGCCAGCAGTTCCCCGGGGAGCGAGCAGTACGTC. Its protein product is CASSSPGSEQYV.

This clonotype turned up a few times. This CDR3 is CATSREHGYTF. The CDR3 DNA sequence: TGTGCCACCAGCAGAGAACATGGCTACACCTTC. The J gene is TRBJ1-2, the V gene TRBV15; D ambiguous. Looked up from germline, CDR1 is LNHNV and CDR2 is YYDKDF (reference sequence). This CDR3 has 11 residues. Trimming left V 0 bases short and J 6 bases short, with 2 bases between.

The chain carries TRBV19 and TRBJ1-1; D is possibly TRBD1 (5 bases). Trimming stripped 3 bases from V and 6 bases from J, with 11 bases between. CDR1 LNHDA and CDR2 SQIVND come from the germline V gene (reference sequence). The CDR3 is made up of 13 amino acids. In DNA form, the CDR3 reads TGTGCCAGTAGTATCAGGGTGGGGCCTGAAGCTTTCTTT. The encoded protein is CASSIRVGPEAFF. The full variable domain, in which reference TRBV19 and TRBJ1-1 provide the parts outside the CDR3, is DGGITQSPKYLFRKEGQNVTLSCEQNLNHDAMYWYRQDPGQGLRLIYYSQIVNDFQKGDIAEGYSVSREKKESFPLTVTSAQKNPTAFYLCASSIRVGPEAFFGQGTRLTVV.

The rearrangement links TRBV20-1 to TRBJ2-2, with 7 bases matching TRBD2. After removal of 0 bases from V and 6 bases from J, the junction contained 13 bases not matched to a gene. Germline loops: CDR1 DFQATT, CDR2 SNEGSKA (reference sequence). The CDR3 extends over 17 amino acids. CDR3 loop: CSARDLSSGDRSGELFF. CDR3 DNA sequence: TGCAGTGCTAGAGATCTGTCCAGCGGGGATCGGTCCGGGGAGCTGTTTTTT.

Written as DNA, the CDR3 is TGTGCCAGCAGTGAAGAAGGGGGGGCACCTTACAATGAGCAGTTCTTC. Its protein product is CASSEEGGAPYNEQFF. J is TRBJ2-1 and V is TRBV2; maybe TRBD2 (7 bases). The CDR3 totals 16 residues. Trimming took 1 base from V and 4 from J, leaving 14 bases between them. Germline CDR1 SNHLY, CDR2 FYNNEI.

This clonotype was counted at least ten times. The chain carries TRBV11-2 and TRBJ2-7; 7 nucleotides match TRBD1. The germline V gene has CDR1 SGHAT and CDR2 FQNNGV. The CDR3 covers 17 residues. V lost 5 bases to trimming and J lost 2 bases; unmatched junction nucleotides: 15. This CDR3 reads CASSPYSVRQGAYEQYF. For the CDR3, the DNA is TGTGCCAGCAGCCCCTATTCCGTTAGGCAGGGGGCCTACGAGCAGTACTTC.

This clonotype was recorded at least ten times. CDR3 in amino acids: CASSLAPYGRGYTEAFF. CDR3 DNA sequence: TGTGCCAGCAGTTTAGCCCCCTACGGAAGGGGGTACACTGAAGCTTTCTTT. The chain employs TRBV12-3 or TRBV12-4 and TRBJ1-1; D is perhaps TRBD1 (6 bases). The CDR3 runs to 17 residues. The V and J ends lost 0 bases and 3 bases respectively, with 17 bases between them.

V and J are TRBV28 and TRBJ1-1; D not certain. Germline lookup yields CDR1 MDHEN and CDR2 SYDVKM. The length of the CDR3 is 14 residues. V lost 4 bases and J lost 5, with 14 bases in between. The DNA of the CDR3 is TGTGCCAGCAGTTCTCGACGGCCGAGGACTGAAGCTTTCTTT. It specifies CASSSRRPRTEAFF. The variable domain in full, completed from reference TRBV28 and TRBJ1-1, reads DVKVTQSSRYLVKRTGEKVFLECVQDMDHENMFWYRQDPGLGLRLIYFSYDVKMKEKGDIPEGYSVSREKKERFSLILESASTNQTSMYLCASSSRRPRTEAFFGQGTRLTVV.

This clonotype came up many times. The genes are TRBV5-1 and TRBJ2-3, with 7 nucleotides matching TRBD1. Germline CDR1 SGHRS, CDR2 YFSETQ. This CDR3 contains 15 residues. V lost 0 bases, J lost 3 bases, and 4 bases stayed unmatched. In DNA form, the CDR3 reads TGCGCCAGCAGCTTGGGACAGGGAGTGACAGATACGCAGTATTTT. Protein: CASSLGQGVTDTQYF.

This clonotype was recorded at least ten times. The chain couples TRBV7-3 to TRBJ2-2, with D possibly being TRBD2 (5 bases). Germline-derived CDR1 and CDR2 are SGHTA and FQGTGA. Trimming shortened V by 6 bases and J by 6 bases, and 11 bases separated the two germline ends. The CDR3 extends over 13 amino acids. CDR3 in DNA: TGTGCCAGCAGAATGGCGGGCGCCGGGGAGCTGTTTTTT. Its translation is CASRMAGAGELFF.

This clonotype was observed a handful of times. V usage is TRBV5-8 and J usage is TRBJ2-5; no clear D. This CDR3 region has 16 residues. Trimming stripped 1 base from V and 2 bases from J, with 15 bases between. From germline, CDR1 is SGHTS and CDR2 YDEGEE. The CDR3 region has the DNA TGTGCCAGCAGCTTGTTTGAGACTTCACCACAAGAGACCCAGTACTTC. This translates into CASSLFETSPQETQYF.

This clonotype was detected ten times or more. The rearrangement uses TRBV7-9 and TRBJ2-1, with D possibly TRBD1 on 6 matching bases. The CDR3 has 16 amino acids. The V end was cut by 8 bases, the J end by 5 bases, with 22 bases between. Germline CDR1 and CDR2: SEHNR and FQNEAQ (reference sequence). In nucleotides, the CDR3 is TGTGCCAGCGAGGTGGGGCCAGGGGTTAATGACAATGAGCAGTTCTTC. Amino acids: CASEVGPGVNDNEQFF. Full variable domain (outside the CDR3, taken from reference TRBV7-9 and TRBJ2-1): DTGVSQNPRHKITKRGQNVTFRCDPISEHNRLYWYRQTLGQGPEFLTYFQNEAQLEKSRLLSDRFSAERPKGSFSTLEIQRTEQGDSAMYLCASEVGPGVNDNEQFFGPGTRLTVL.

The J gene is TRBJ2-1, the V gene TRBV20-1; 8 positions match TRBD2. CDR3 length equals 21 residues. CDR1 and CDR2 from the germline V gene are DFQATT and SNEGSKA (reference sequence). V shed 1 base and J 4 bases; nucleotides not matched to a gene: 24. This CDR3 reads CSARAVVGGAGGPEGYNEQFF. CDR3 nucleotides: TGCAGTGCTAGAGCCGTCGTTGGTGGGGCGGGGGGTCCCGAGGGGTACAATGAGCAGTTCTTC.

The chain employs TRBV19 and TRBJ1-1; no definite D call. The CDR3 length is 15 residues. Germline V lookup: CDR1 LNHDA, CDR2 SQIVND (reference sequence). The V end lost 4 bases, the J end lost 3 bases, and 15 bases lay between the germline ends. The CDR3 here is CASSTTFGWYTEAFF. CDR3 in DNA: TGTGCCAGTAGTACCACGTTCGGTTGGTACACTGAAGCTTTCTTT.

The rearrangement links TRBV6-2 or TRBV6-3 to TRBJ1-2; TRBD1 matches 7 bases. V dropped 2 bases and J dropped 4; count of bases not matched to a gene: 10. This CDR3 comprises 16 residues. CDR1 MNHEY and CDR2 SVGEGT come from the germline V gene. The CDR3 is CASSYAPGTDSYGYTF. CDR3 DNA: TGTGCCAGCAGTTACGCCCCCGGGACAGATAGCTATGGCTACACCTTC.

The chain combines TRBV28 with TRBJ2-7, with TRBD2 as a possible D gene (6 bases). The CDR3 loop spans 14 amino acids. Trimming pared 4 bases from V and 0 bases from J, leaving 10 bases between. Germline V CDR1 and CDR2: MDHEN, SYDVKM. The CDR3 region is CASSSREVSYEQYV. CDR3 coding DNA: TGTGCCAGCAGTTCTAGGGAGGTCTCCTACGAGCAGTACGTC.

CDR3 in amino acids: CSAYYSYNEQFF. The CDR3 region has the DNA TGCAGCGCCTATTACAGTTACAATGAGCAGTTCTTC. This chain connects TRBV29-1 to TRBJ2-1; D remains unclear. This CDR3 is built from 12 residues. The germline V gene has CDR1 SQVTM and CDR2 ANQGSEA. Between the trimmed V and J ends, which lost 7 bases and 4 bases, there was a span of 11 bases.

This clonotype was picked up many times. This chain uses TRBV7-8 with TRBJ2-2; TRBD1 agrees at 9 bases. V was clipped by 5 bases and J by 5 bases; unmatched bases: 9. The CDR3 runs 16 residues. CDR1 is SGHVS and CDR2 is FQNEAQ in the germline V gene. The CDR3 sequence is CASSRYRDRVTGELFF. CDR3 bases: TGTGCCAGCAGCCGATACCGGGACAGGGTAACCGGGGAGCTGTTTTTT.

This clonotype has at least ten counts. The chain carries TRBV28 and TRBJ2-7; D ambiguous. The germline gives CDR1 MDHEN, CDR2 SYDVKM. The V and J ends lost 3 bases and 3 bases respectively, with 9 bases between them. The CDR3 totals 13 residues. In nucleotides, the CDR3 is TGTGCCAGCAGTTTCGCCTCCCGCTACGAGCAGTACGTC. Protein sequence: CASSFASRYEQYV.

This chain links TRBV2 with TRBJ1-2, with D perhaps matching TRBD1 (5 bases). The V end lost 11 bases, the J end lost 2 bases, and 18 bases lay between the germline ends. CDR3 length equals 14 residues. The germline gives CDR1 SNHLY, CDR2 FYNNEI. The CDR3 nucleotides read TGTGCCGCTGAAGCCCCGGACACGAACTATGGCTACACCTTC. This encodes CAAEAPDTNYGYTF.

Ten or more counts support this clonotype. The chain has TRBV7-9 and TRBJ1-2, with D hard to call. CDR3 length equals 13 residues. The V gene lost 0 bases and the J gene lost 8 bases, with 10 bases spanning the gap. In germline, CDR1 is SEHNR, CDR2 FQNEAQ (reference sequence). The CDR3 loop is CASSLARTGGYTF. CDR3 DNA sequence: TGTGCCAGCAGCTTAGCCAGGACGGGGGGCTACACCTTC.

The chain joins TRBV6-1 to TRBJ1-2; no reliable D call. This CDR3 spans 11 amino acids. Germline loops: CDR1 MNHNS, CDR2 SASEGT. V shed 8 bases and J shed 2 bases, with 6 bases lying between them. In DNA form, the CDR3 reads TGTGCCAGCTTTTGGAACTATGGCTACACCTTC. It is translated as CASFWNYGYTF.

CDR3 amino acids: CSAREVGENEQFF. The CDR3 coding sequence is TGCAGTGCTAGAGAGGTTGGGGAGAATGAGCAGTTCTTC. The V gene is TRBV20-1, the J gene TRBJ2-1, with a weak D call TRBD2 (5 bases). Germline CDR1 is DFQATT and CDR2 is SNEGSKA (reference sequence). The CDR3 loop spans 13 amino acids. The V gene lost 0 bases and the J gene lost 7 bases, with 10 bases spanning the gap.

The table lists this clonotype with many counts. The CDR3, as DNA: TGTGCCAGCAGCGACCGACAGGGTTCGACCTATGGCTACACCTTC. It yields the protein CASSDRQGSTYGYTF. The chain couples TRBV2 to TRBJ1-2; TRBD1 agrees at 7 bases. V shed 6 bases, J shed 4 bases, and the junction held 11 bases outside the gene matches. The germline gives CDR1 SNHLY, CDR2 FYNNEI. The CDR3 is 15 residues long.